This T cell receptor (beta chain) appears in the sequencing data of a study of T cells in localized non-small cell lung cancer. Using immunoSEQ multiplex PCR, the repertoire was profiled, and TCRdb retains in-frame clones only, with some absent. Of around 26,000 clones listed, roughly nine tenths are singletons. Worth noting for this clone: Antigen specificity is unknown.

The CDR3 contains 13 residues. Trimming removed 3 bases at V and 0 bases at J, with 8 bases between. From germline, CDR1 is SQVTM and CDR2 ANQGSEA. General study points: In the blood, greater T cell density corresponded to longer overall survival. Among the tissues sampled, uninvolved adjacent lung had the highest T cell clonality, above tumor. Adjacent lung held a median approximately 50 of the top 100 tumor clones.

This chain links TRBV29-1 with TRBJ1-1, with unresolved D. Sequenced here: peripheral blood, sampled before any cancer treatment. The source of this sequence is a female donor older than 55 with stage II squamous cell lung carcinoma. The CDR3 loop reads CSVDRQVNTEAFF. Written as DNA, the CDR3 is TGCAGCGTTGACAGGCAGGTGAACACTGAAGCTTTCTTT.